Described below is a single TCR beta chain sequence and its context. The naive CD8 fraction comprised CD45RO-negative cells positively selected for CCR7 and excluded terminally differentiated effector memory CD45RA+ cells. Produced via immunoSEQ multiplex PCR; TCRdb's table is partial and in-frame only. The data hold roughly 2 million clones, with approximately 94% observed a single time. This sample is part of a study of shared clonotypes between healthy human individuals. V lost 0 bases to trimming and J lost 7 bases, with 16 bases between them. Germline loops: CDR1 MNHNY, CDR2 SVGAGI (reference sequence). This CDR3 is 16 amino acids long.

This receptor was obtained from a young man in good health. This chain links TRBV6-6 with TRBJ1-5; possibly TRBD1 for D (5 bases). The sample comprised naive CD8+ T cells sorted from blood. Here the CDR3 reads CASSYSSIAGSQPQHF. DNA of the CDR3: TGTGCCAGCAGTTACTCGAGCATAGCAGGGAGCCAGCCCCAGCATTTT.